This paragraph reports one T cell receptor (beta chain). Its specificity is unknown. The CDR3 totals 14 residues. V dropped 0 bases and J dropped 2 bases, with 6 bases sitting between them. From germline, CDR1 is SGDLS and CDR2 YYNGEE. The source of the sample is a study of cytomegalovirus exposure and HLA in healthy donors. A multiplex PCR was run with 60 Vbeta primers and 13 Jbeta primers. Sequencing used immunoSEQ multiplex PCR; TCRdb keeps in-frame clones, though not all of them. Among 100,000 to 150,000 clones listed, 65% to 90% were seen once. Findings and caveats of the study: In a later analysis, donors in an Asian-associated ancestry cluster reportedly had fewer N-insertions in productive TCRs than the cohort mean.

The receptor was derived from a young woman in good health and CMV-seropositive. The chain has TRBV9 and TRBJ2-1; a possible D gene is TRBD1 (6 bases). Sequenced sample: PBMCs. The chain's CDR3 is CASSVGQAYNEQFF. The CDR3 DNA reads TGTGCCAGCAGCGTAGGACAGGCCTACAATGAGCAGTTCTTC.